The clone carrying this T cell receptor beta chain was seen many times. This sample stems from a study of T cells in Graves' hyperthyroidism and ophthalmopathy. Authors of the study amplified TCR beta CDR3 regions from RNA transcripts. RT-PCR in the first round (using the HTBI primer set) targeted the TCR CDR3. TCRdb re-analysed the multiplex PCR reads in MiXCR, keeping a single row per CDR3 protein. The data contain hundreds of thousands of distinct CDR3 sequences, more than 13% of them singletons. Germline V CDR1 and CDR2: SGHRS, YFSETQ. Trimming stripped 1 base from V and 7 bases from J, with 9 bases between. The CDR3 is made up of 13 amino acids. The study included ophthalmopathy patients with Clinical Activity Score at least 3, NOSPECS grade at least 4 and duration under 3 months. Isolation of PBMCs was performed on 8.5 to 10 ml fresh peripheral blood.

The origin of this receptor is a man in his forties or fifties with Graves' ophthalmopathy. The sequencing sample was made of blood. J is TRBJ2-1 and V is TRBV5-1, with D unclear. CDR3 region: CASSLTRENEQFF. The CDR3 region has the DNA TGCGCCAGCAGCTTGACCAGAGAAAATGAGCAGTTCTTC.